This T cell receptor (beta chain) originates from a study of cytomegalovirus exposure and HLA in healthy donors. The PCR used 60 Vbeta and 13 Jbeta primers. Here immunoSEQ multiplex PCR was the method, and the copy in TCRdb shows in-frame clones only, minus some. Counted here are 110,000 to 150,000 clones, 73% occurring once; the ten biggest clones make up 1.3%. The CDR3 is 14 amino acids. Trimming cost V 1 base and J 2 bases, with 7 bases left between them. Germline V CDR1 and CDR2: SGHAT, FQNNGV. General observations from the study: Prediction of most subjects' HLA-A and HLA-B alleles by TCR beta sequences was reportedly accurate. Using a false discovery rate of 0.05, a later analysis showed that 16,000 or so TCR beta sequences were associated with HLA alleles. High sensitivity and specificity were reportedly achieved when the classifier diagnosed cytomegalovirus status.

In the case of this clone: Its antigen remains unidentified.

The sequenced material came from PBMCs. This chain joins TRBV11-2 and TRBJ2-3; TRBD2 might be the D (6 bases). This TCR came from a middle-aged woman in good health and CMV-seronegative. The CDR3 sequence is CASSLGGDTDTQYF. DNA of the CDR3: TGTGCCAGCAGCTTAGGGGGGGACACAGATACGCAGTATTTT.